This TCR beta chain was identified in a study of cytomegalovirus exposure and HLA in healthy donors. Turning to the study itself: Roughly 180 million T cells yielded more than 90 million unique TCR beta sequences, as an earlier analysis found. Notes on the study in general: Versus the roughly 700-donor mean, an Asian-associated ancestry cluster reportedly showed fewer N-insertions in a later analysis.

This CDR3 is 13 amino acids long. Per germline, CDR1 SGHNT and CDR2 YYREEE (reference sequence). The J segment lost 8 bases and the V segment lost 4 bases, leaving 4 bases of the junction unmatched. Donors counted as nominally healthy when sampled, yet unrecorded immune exposures were likely. Comments on this clone: Antigen: not known.

PCR involved 60 Vbeta and 13 Jbeta primers. Clones were read by immunoSEQ multiplex PCR, and TCRdb kept only the in-frame ones, dropping some. The sample lists 200,000 to 250,000 clones, approximately 90% seen once, with less than 1.2% in the top ten. The chain recombines TRBV5-4 with TRBJ1-4, with 8 bases lining up with TRBD1. This sequence originates from a young woman in good health and CMV-seronegative. Sequenced input: PBMCs. CDR3 amino acids: CASSRTGREKLFF. DNA for the CDR3: TGTGCCAGCAGCAGGACAGGGAGGGAAAAACTGTTTTTT.